A single sample is the source of the 27 T cell receptor beta chains below, sequenced in a study of shared clonotypes between healthy human individuals. The data were produced by immunoSEQ multiplex PCR, yet TCRdb's version contains in-frame clones alone and is incomplete. The data contain about 330,000 clones, over 65% of them seen just once; the ten biggest clones take up approximately 10%. Source material: memory CD4+ T cells sorted from blood. Subset denoted: CD45RA-negative fraction. These receptors originate from a man aged 25 to 40 in good health.

This clone was detected once. CDR3 sequence: CASSSAIREVRNSPLHF. The CDR3 coding sequence is TGTGCCAGCAGCTCCGCAATAAGGGAAGTCAGGAATTCACCCCTCCACTTT. V gene TRBV11-2 combines with J gene TRBJ1-6; D call uncertain. Deletions cut 4 bases from V and 7 bases from J, with 20 bases between. Germline CDR1 and CDR2: SGHAT and FQNNGV. This CDR3 region has 17 residues.

The chain employs TRBV11-2 and TRBJ2-7; possible D gene TRBD2, 6 bases. The germline V and J ends were trimmed by 5 bases and 0 bases, with 11 bases remaining between them. CDR1 is SGHAT, CDR2 FQNNGV, per germline. The CDR3 has 14 residues. CDR3 sequence reads: CASSRGTVSYEQYF. The CDR3 region has the DNA TGTGCCAGCAGCCGAGGGACTGTCTCCTACGAGCAGTACTTC.

This clone was counted only a few times. V is TRBV5-1 and J is TRBJ2-4, with TRBD1 identical over 10 bases. CDR1 SGHRS and CDR2 YFSETQ come from the germline V gene. The CDR3 has 15 residues. The V and J ends lost 4 bases and 6 bases, in that order; junction bases with no gene match: 7. CDR3 DNA sequence: TGCGCCAGCAGCCCTCAGACAGGGGGCGGAAACATTCAGTACTTC. It is translated as CASSPQTGGGNIQYF.

The chain uses TRBV2 and TRBJ2-1; tentatively, D is TRBD1 (6 bases). V was clipped by 6 bases and J by 9 bases, with 9 bases between them. CDR3 size: 11 residues. The germline gives CDR1 SNHLY, CDR2 FYNNEI. The CDR3 DNA reads TGTGCCAGCAGCAGGGGTTTTGAGCAGTTCTTC. Its protein is CASSRGFEQFF.

This clone was seen just once. V and J are TRBV28 and TRBJ1-1; D is unclear. V shed 5 bases and J shed 11 bases, with 12 bases lying between them. The CDR3 is made up of 11 amino acids. The germline CDR1 and CDR2 sequences are MDHEN and SYDVKM. CDR3 sequence: CASSVSPTAFF. The CDR3 nucleotides are TGTGCCAGCAGTGTCTCTCCGACGGCTTTCTTT.

This clone was observed many times. This rearrangement joins TRBV7-6 to TRBJ2-5; 12 bases are a match to TRBD1. Germline V lookup: CDR1 SGHVS, CDR2 FNYEAQ. Trimming took 1 base from V and 5 from J; bases not matched to a gene: 8. This CDR3 has 17 amino acids. The CDR3 nucleotides are TGTGCCAGCAGCTTAGGCCCCGGGACAGGGGGCGGGGAGACCCAGTACTTC. Translating gives CASSLGPGTGGGETQYF.

V is TRBV18 and J is TRBJ2-1; a weak D match, TRBD1 (6 bases). V was clipped by 2 bases and J by 4 bases, with 12 bases between them. Germline V gene sequence: CDR1 KGHSH, CDR2 LQKENI. The CDR3 contains 15 residues. CDR3 residues: CASSPKAGAYNEQFF. Here the CDR3 DNA reads TGTGCCAGCTCACCAAAGGCAGGGGCATACAATGAGCAGTTCTTC.

The rearrangement joins TRBV18 to TRBJ1-3, with a tentative D call TRBD1 (5 bases). Germline CDR1 is KGHSH and CDR2 is LQKENI. The V end lost 1 base, the J end lost 0 bases, and 13 bases lay between the germline ends. The CDR3 runs 17 residues. For the CDR3, the DNA is TGTGCCAGCTCACCACTGGGACGCTTAGACTCTGGAAACACCATATATTTT. Protein: CASSPLGRLDSGNTIYF.

The rearrangement links TRBV29-1 to TRBJ1-1; possible D gene TRBD1, 5 bases. Per the germline V gene, CDR1 is SQVTM and CDR2 is ANQGSEA. The V and J ends lost 1 base and 0 bases respectively, with 21 bases between them. The CDR3 spans 18 residues. In DNA, the CDR3 is TGCAGCGTTGAAGTCGGGGGACCCTGGGGCAGCATGAACACTGAAGCTTTCTTT. Translated: CSVEVGGPWGSMNTEAFF.

In its sample, this clone was seen once. Written as DNA, the CDR3 is TGTGCCAGCAGCTTAGTAGCAGGGGAGGAGGGCTACACCTTC. Protein sequence: CASSLVAGEEGYTF. V and J are TRBV7-2 and TRBJ1-2, with D perhaps matching TRBD1 (6 bases). This CDR3 has 14 residues. The V gene's germline CDR1 is SGHTA and CDR2 FQGNSA. The V end was cut by 1 base, the J end by 8 bases, with 14 bases between.

The chain combines TRBV4-1 with TRBJ2-7; tentatively, D is TRBD1 (5 bases). Germline assignment: CDR1 MGHRA and CDR2 YSYEKL. The CDR3 spans 14 residues. Trimming stripped 1 base from V and 6 bases from J, with 13 bases between. The CDR3 loop is CASSQVGQGREQYF. Here the CDR3 DNA reads TGCGCCAGCAGCCAAGTGGGGCAGGGTCGCGAGCAGTACTTC.

This chain joins TRBV6-1 and TRBJ2-7; maybe TRBD1 (6 bases). The CDR3 consists of 13 residues. Germline CDR1 and CDR2: MNHNS and SASEGT. V shed 6 bases and J shed 6 bases, with 15 bases lying between them. Here the CDR3 reads CASRWPGAIEQYF. CDR3 nucleotide sequence: TGTGCCAGCAGATGGCCAGGGGCTATCGAGCAGTACTTC.

This clone was counted once. This chain uses TRBV19 with TRBJ1-1; perhaps TRBD1 as D (5 bases). Trimming removed 8 bases from V and 3 bases from J, with 7 bases in between. Looked up from germline, CDR1 is LNHDA and CDR2 is SQIVND (reference sequence). The CDR3 consists of 11 residues. As DNA, the CDR3 is TGTGCCAGTGAGGGGTACACTGAAGCTTTCTTT. Translated: CASEGYTEAFF.

This clone was detected a few times. The gene calls are TRBV7-2 and TRBJ2-3, with a possible D match to TRBD2 (6 bases). V lost 5 bases and J lost 0, with 12 bases in between. The V gene's germline CDR1 is SGHTA and CDR2 FQGNSA. The CDR3 is 15 residues long. CDR3 DNA sequence: TGTGCCAGCAGCCGGGGAGGAGGGAGCACAGATACGCAGTATTTT. It yields the protein CASSRGGGSTDTQYF.

J is TRBJ2-3 and V is TRBV4-3; possibly TRBD2 for D (5 bases). This CDR3 is built from 14 residues. Germline V lookup: CDR1 LGHNA, CDR2 YSLEER. Trimming cost V 3 bases and J 5 bases, with 12 bases left between them. The CDR3, as DNA: TGCGCCAGCAGCCAGGACTGGCCCAGAGATACGCAGTATTTT. It yields the protein CASSQDWPRDTQYF.

The V call is TRBV25-1, the J call TRBJ2-3; D is undetermined. Germline CDR1 and CDR2: MGHDK and SYGVNS. This CDR3 spans 13 amino acids. V was cut by 4 bases and J by 3 bases, with 8 bases left in between. The CDR3 DNA reads as TGTGCCAGCAGTGCTGCGGCGACAGATACGCAGTATTTT. Encoded protein: CASSAAATDTQYF.

Comment on this clone: Only one base separates this from a far larger clonotype, so it likely reflects a read error. At the DNA level, this CDR3 is encoded by other sequences in the same sample as well. V gene TRBV29-1 combines with J gene TRBJ2-3; 9 bases map to TRBD1. The CDR3 has 15 residues. J was trimmed by 3 bases and V by 2 bases; bases with no gene match: 6. Germline loops: CDR1 SQVTM, CDR2 ANQGSEA. The chain's CDR3 is CSVEPDRGRTDTQYF. In nucleotides, the CDR3 is TGCAGCGTTGAACCGGACAGGGGTAGAACAGATACGCAGTATTTT.

The chain couples TRBV20-1 to TRBJ1-1; the D gene is possibly TRBD1 (5 bases). The CDR3 length is 11 residues. CDR1 and CDR2 from the germline V gene are DFQATT and SNEGSKA (reference sequence). The CDR3 spells CRGVGRTEAFF. The DNA of the CDR3 is TGCAGGGGGGTGGGGCGCACTGAAGCTTTCTTT.

The chain carries TRBV5-5 and TRBJ2-2; weak D call: TRBD1 (6 bases). The germline CDR1 and CDR2 sequences are SGHKS and YYEKEE (reference sequence). The CDR3 has 15 residues. V was pared by 4 bases and J by 6 bases, with 16 bases between. The CDR3 sequence: CASSMDSAFAGELFF. The CDR3 bases are TGTGCCAGCAGCATGGACAGTGCCTTTGCCGGGGAGCTGTTTTTT.

This clone was found many times. The DNA for the CDR3 is TGTGCCAGCTCAAAGGGAGAAAGGGGCAGATACCAAGAGACCCAGTACTTC. This gives the protein CASSKGERGRYQETQYF. The gene calls are TRBV7-6 and TRBJ2-5, with D possibly being TRBD1 or TRBD2 (5 bases each). The CDR3 length is 17 residues. Trimming left V 8 bases short and J 0 bases short, with 22 bases between. Germline values: CDR1 SGHVS, CDR2 FNYEAQ.

This chain connects TRBV7-8 to TRBJ2-7; D perhaps matches TRBD1 (6 bases). This CDR3 is built from 14 residues. Germline assignment: CDR1 SGHVS and CDR2 FQNEAQ. The ends were cut back, 5 bases at V and 0 bases at J, with 11 bases in the middle. This CDR3 is CASSERTVSYEQYF. The CDR3 DNA follows: TGTGCCAGCAGCGAGCGGACAGTCTCCTACGAGCAGTACTTC.

The chain couples TRBV5-1 to TRBJ2-7; TRBD1 matches 7 bases. CDR3 length equals 14 residues. The germline V gene encodes CDR1 SGHRS and CDR2 YFSETQ. Unmatched junction bases numbered 4, after V lost 0 bases and J lost 4 bases. The CDR3: CASSLGQGVYEQYF. The CDR3 nucleotides read TGCGCCAGCAGCTTGGGGCAGGGGGTTTACGAGCAGTACTTC.

This sequence joins TRBV7-9 and TRBJ2-7; 13 bases are shared with TRBD2. V lost 4 bases, J lost 3 bases, and 3 bases stayed unmatched. The CDR3 runs to 15 residues. Looked up from germline, CDR1 is SEHNR and CDR2 is FQNEAQ (reference sequence). CDR3 sequence reads: CASSSGTSGIYEQYF. DNA of the CDR3: TGTGCCAGCAGCTCCGGGACTAGCGGGATCTACGAGCAGTACTTC.

The V gene is TRBV5-5, the J gene TRBJ2-5, with 8 bases fitting TRBD2. CDR1 SGHKS and CDR2 YYEKEE come from the germline V gene (reference sequence). V dropped 5 bases and J dropped 5; count of bases not matched to a gene: 14. This CDR3 has 16 amino acids. CDR3 sequence reads: CASSLLPGGREETQYF. The CDR3, as DNA: TGTGCCAGCAGTCTTTTACCGGGAGGGCGGGAGGAGACCCAGTACTTC. The variable domain in full, with the rest retrieved from reference TRBV5-5 and TRBJ2-5, is DAGVTQSPTHLIKTRGQQVTLRCSPISGHKSVSWYQQVLGQGPQFIFQYYEKEERGRGNFPDRFSARQFPNYSSELNVNALLLGDSALYLCASSLLPGGREETQYFGPGTRLLVL.

The chain combines TRBV5-5 with TRBJ2-1; 15 bases line up with TRBD2. The CDR3 sequence is 18 residues long. Germline CDR1 reads SGHKS; CDR2 reads YYEKEE (reference sequence). The junction had 5 bases not matched to a gene; V was cut back by 0 bases and J by 4 bases. The CDR3 DNA reads as TGTGCCAGCAGCTTGGCGGGGACTAGCGGGAGGTCATACAATGAGCAGTTCTTC. This codes for CASSLAGTSGRSYNEQFF.

Only a few counts were recorded for this clone. The chain links TRBV29-1 to TRBJ1-5; D uncertain. The CDR3 covers 13 residues. The ends were cut back, 7 bases at V and 1 base at J, with 11 bases in the middle. Germline V CDR1 and CDR2: SQVTM, ANQGSEA. The CDR3 region has the DNA TGCAGCGCCTGCAACCGGAGCAATCAGCCCCAGCATTTT. Amino acid sequence: CSACNRSNQPQHF.

The V and J genes are TRBV5-1 and TRBJ2-3; 7 bases are shared with TRBD1. This CDR3 is built from 17 residues. Germline trimming cut 5 bases from V and 2 bases from J; bases unmatched to any gene: 14. CDR1 and CDR2 (germline): SGHRS, YFSETQ. CDR3 nucleotides: TGCGCCAGCAGTTCTGGGTGGGACAGTCGTTACACAGATACGCAGTATTTT. Translation: CASSSGWDSRYTDTQYF.